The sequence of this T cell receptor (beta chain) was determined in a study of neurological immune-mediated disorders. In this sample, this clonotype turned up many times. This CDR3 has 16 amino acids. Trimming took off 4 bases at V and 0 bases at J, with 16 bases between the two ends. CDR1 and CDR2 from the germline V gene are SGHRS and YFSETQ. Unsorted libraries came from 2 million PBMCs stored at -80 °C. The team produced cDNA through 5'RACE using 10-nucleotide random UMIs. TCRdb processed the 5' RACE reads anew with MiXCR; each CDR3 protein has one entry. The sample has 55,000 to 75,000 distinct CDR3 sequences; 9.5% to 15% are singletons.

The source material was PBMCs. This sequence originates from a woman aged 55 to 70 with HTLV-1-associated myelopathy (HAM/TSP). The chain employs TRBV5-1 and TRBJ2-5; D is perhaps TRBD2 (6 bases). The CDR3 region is CASSPGSGWNQETQYF. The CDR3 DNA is TGCGCCAGCAGCCCGGGGAGCGGGTGGAACCAAGAGACCCAGTACTTC. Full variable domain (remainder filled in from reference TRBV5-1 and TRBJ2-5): KAGVTQTPRYLIKTRGQQVTLSCSPISGHRSVSWYQQTPGQGLQFLFEYFSETQRNKGNFPGRFSGRQFSNSRSEMNVSTLELGDSALYLCASSPGSGWNQETQYFGPGTRLLVL.